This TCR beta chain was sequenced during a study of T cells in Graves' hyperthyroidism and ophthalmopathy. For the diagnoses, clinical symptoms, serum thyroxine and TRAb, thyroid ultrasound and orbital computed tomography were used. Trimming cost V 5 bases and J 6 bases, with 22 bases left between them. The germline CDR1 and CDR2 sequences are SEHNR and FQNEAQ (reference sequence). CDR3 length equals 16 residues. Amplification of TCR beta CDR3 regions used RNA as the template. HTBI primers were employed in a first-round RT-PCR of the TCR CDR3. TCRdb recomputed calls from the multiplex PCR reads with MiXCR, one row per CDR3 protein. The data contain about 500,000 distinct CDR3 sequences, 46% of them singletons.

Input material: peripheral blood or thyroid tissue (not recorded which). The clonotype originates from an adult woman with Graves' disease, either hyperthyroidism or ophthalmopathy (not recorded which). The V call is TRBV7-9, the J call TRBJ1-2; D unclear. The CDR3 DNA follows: TGTGCCAGCAGCCCCATGGACGTCCGGTTCGTGAATGGCTACACCTTC. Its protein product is CASSPMDVRFVNGYTF.